This is a list of T cell receptor beta chains from one sample in a study. TCRdb re-called the RT-PCR reads with MiXCR, one entry per CDR3 protein. The sample consists of about 680,000 distinct CDR3 sequences, 14% of them appearing once. What was sequenced was memory CD4+ T cells from blood. The receptors originated from a female donor in good health, serving as a healthy control. Both conserved end residues are part of each CDR3. A D gene is named only where the DNA matches it firmly. Not all rows give a size; the values are once, few, many and, for expanded clones, a class.

j_call: TRBJ1-2
d_call: NA
clone_size: NA
v_call: TRBV6-5
cdr3_aa: CASRVPGLLGGYTF
cdr3_nt: TGTGCCAGCAGGGTCCCAGGCCTCCTCGGGGGCTACACCTTC

j_call: TRBJ2-1
d_call: TRBD2
clone_size: few
v_call: TRBV6-7
cdr3_aa: CASSYGGLALYNEQFF
cdr3_nt: TGTGCCAGCAGTTACGGGGGACTAGCCCTATACAATGAGCAGTTCTTC

j_call: TRBJ2-6
d_call: NA
clone_size: many
v_call: TRBV6-5
cdr3_aa: CATVPGTAGSGANVLTF
cdr3_nt: TGTGCCACCGTACCCGGGACAGCGGGATCTGGGGCCAACGTCCTGACTTTC

j_call: TRBJ1-1
d_call: NA
clone_size: NA
v_call: TRBV20-1
cdr3_aa: CSASFSGSGTEAFF
cdr3_nt: TGCAGTGCTAGTTTCAGCGGCAGTGGGACTGAAGCTTTCTTT

j_call: TRBJ2-3
d_call: TRBD2
clone_size: once
v_call: TRBV5-6
cdr3_aa: CASSPYRLAGADTQYF
cdr3_nt: TGTGCCAGCAGCCCATATCGACTAGCGGGAGCAGATACGCAGTATTTT

j_call: TRBJ1-5
d_call: NA
clone_size: NA
v_call: TRBV6-6
cdr3_aa: CASYSGEGGNQPQHF
cdr3_nt: TGTGCCAGCTACTCCGGGGAGGGAGGCAATCAGCCCCAGCATTTT

j_call: TRBJ2-5
d_call: NA
clone_size: NA
v_call: TRBV20-1
cdr3_aa: CSVAGTQETQYF
cdr3_nt: TGCAGTGTTGCGGGTACCCAAGAGACCCAGTACTTC

j_call: TRBJ2-3
d_call: TRBD2
clone_size: many
v_call: TRBV10-3
cdr3_aa: CAISEGSGGTDTQYF
cdr3_nt: TGTGCCATCAGTGAGGGTAGCGGGGGCACAGATACGCAGTATTTT

j_call: TRBJ2-1
d_call: NA
clone_size: few
v_call: TRBV27
cdr3_aa: CASSQGLKSNEQFF
cdr3_nt: TGTGCCAGCAGTCAGGGACTCAAAAGCAATGAGCAGTTCTTC

j_call: TRBJ1-1
d_call: NA
clone_size: many
v_call: TRBV2
cdr3_aa: CASSQGSRTEAFF
cdr3_nt: TGTGCCAGCTCACAGGGAAGTAGGACTGAAGCTTTCTTT

j_call: TRBJ2-1
d_call: TRBD2
clone_size: NA
v_call: TRBV4-2
cdr3_aa: CASSQGPGGNEQFF
cdr3_nt: TGTGCCAGCAGCCAAGGTCCGGGGGGAAATGAGCAGTTCTTC

j_call: TRBJ2-5
d_call: TRBD1
clone_size: few
v_call: TRBV12-3/TRBV12-4
cdr3_aa: CASSPVAGGRETQYF
cdr3_nt: TGTGCCAGCAGTCCAGTAGCAGGGGGCAGGGAGACCCAGTACTTC

j_call: TRBJ2-7
d_call: TRBD1
clone_size: many
v_call: TRBV15
cdr3_aa: CATSGQGNYEQYF
cdr3_nt: TGTGCCACCAGCGGACAGGGGAACTACGAGCAGTACTTC

j_call: TRBJ2-2
d_call: NA
clone_size: NA
v_call: TRBV7-2
cdr3_aa: CASSHRDGTGELFF
cdr3_nt: TGTGCCAGCAGCCACAGGGATGGAACCGGGGAGCTGTTTTTT

j_call: TRBJ1-1
d_call: TRBD1
clone_size: few
v_call: TRBV20-1
cdr3_aa: CSARAPRDSNTEAFF
cdr3_nt: TGCAGTGCTAGAGCCCCAAGGGACAGCAACACTGAAGCTTTCTTT

j_call: TRBJ1-2
d_call: NA
clone_size: NA
v_call: TRBV19
cdr3_aa: CASRLDGNYGYTF
cdr3_nt: TGTGCCAGTAGACTGGACGGAAACTATGGCTACACCTTC

j_call: TRBJ2-1
d_call: NA
clone_size: NA
v_call: TRBV6-4
cdr3_aa: CASSDPWTDYNEQFF
cdr3_nt: TGTGCCAGCAGTGACCCTTGGACGGACTACAATGAGCAGTTCTTC

j_call: TRBJ2-1
d_call: TRBD1
clone_size: NA
v_call: TRBV19
cdr3_aa: CASSIEGQGLYNEQFF
cdr3_nt: TGTGCCAGTAGTATAGAAGGACAGGGATTATACAATGAGCAGTTCTTC

j_call: TRBJ1-4
d_call: NA
clone_size: many
v_call: TRBV10-3
cdr3_aa: CAIKGLATNEKLFF
cdr3_nt: TGTGCCATCAAAGGGCTCGCAACTAATGAAAAACTGTTTTTT

j_call: TRBJ2-4
d_call: NA
clone_size: few
v_call: TRBV28
cdr3_aa: CASSLVPRVNKNIQYF
cdr3_nt: TGTGCCAGCAGTTTAGTCCCCAGGGTTAACAAAAACATTCAGTACTTC

j_call: TRBJ2-5
d_call: NA
clone_size: many
v_call: TRBV12-3/TRBV12-4
cdr3_aa: CASSRYQETQYF
cdr3_nt: TGTGCCAGCAGTCGGTACCAAGAGACCCAGTACTTC

j_call: TRBJ2-3
d_call: NA
clone_size: NA
v_call: TRBV5-6
cdr3_aa: CASSSRFVGTQYF
cdr3_nt: TGTGCCAGCAGCTCCCGATTCGTAGGTACGCAGTATTTT

j_call: TRBJ1-1
d_call: NA
clone_size: many
v_call: TRBV5-1
cdr3_aa: CASSLSVRLNEAFF
cdr3_nt: TGCGCCAGCAGCTTGTCGGTCCGTTTGAATGAAGCTTTCTTT

j_call: TRBJ2-1
d_call: TRBD1
clone_size: once
v_call: TRBV20-1
cdr3_aa: CSARVQGVSGGEQFF
cdr3_nt: TGCAGTGCTAGAGTCCAGGGGGTGTCGGGTGGTGAGCAGTTCTTC

j_call: TRBJ1-1
d_call: NA
clone_size: many
v_call: TRBV12-3/TRBV12-4
cdr3_aa: CASSNVARGEAFF
cdr3_nt: TGTGCCAGCAGCAACGTCGCCCGGGGAGAAGCTTTCTTT

j_call: TRBJ2-7
d_call: NA
clone_size: NA
v_call: TRBV5-1
cdr3_aa: CASPTGATYEQYF
cdr3_nt: TGCGCCAGCCCAACAGGAGCTACCTACGAGCAGTACTTC

j_call: TRBJ1-4
d_call: NA
clone_size: NA
v_call: TRBV4-1
cdr3_aa: CASSQDPRATNEKLFF
cdr3_nt: TGCGCCAGCAGCCAAGATCCCCGGGCGACTAATGAAAAACTGTTTTTT

j_call: TRBJ2-1
d_call: NA
clone_size: NA
v_call: TRBV29-1
cdr3_aa: CSVPTASSYNEQFF
cdr3_nt: TGCAGCGTGCCTACTGCAAGCTCCTACAATGAGCAGTTCTTC

j_call: TRBJ2-1
d_call: NA
clone_size: many
v_call: TRBV7-2
cdr3_aa: CASSEDGGSSYNEQFF
cdr3_nt: TGTGCCAGCAGCGAGGACGGCGGCAGTTCCTACAATGAGCAGTTCTTC

j_call: TRBJ2-1
d_call: TRBD2
clone_size: few
v_call: TRBV20-1
cdr3_aa: CSAAGLAPPATYNEQFF
cdr3_nt: TGCAGTGCTGCGGGACTAGCGCCGCCCGCGACCTACAATGAGCAGTTCTTC

j_call: TRBJ2-1
d_call: TRBD1
clone_size: few
v_call: TRBV25-1
cdr3_aa: CASSESGQGHHYNEQFF
cdr3_nt: TGTGCCAGCAGTGAGTCAGGACAGGGGCATCATTACAATGAGCAGTTCTTC

j_call: TRBJ2-1
d_call: NA
clone_size: few
v_call: TRBV4-1
cdr3_aa: CASSQHYFSINEQFF
cdr3_nt: TGCGCCAGCAGCCAACATTACTTTTCTATTAATGAGCAGTTCTTC

j_call: TRBJ2-7
d_call: TRBD2
clone_size: NA
v_call: TRBV28
cdr3_aa: CASSLSRLAALPYEQYF
cdr3_nt: TGTGCCAGCAGTTTATCCCGGCTAGCGGCCCTCCCCTACGAGCAGTACTTC

j_call: TRBJ2-3
d_call: TRBD1
clone_size: NA
v_call: TRBV7-9
cdr3_aa: CASSSGQFTTDTQYF
cdr3_nt: TGTGCCAGCAGCTCGGGACAGTTCACCACAGATACGCAGTATTTT

j_call: TRBJ2-7
d_call: TRBD2
clone_size: few
v_call: TRBV20-1
cdr3_aa: CSAKRTSGNYEQYF
cdr3_nt: TGCAGTGCTAAAAGGACTAGCGGGAACTACGAGCAGTACTTC

j_call: TRBJ2-4
d_call: NA
clone_size: NA
v_call: TRBV15
cdr3_aa: CATSSWQAGNIQYF
cdr3_nt: TGTGCCACCAGCTCCTGGCAGGCGGGGAACATTCAGTACTTC

j_call: TRBJ2-2
d_call: NA
clone_size: few
v_call: TRBV18
cdr3_aa: CASYTTASTGELFF
cdr3_nt: TGTGCCAGCTACACCACGGCCAGCACCGGGGAGCTGTTTTTT

j_call: TRBJ2-1
d_call: TRBD1
clone_size: NA
v_call: TRBV12-3/TRBV12-4
cdr3_aa: CASSSGGRGNYNEQFF
cdr3_nt: TGTGCCAGCAGTTCTGGTGGCAGGGGGAACTACAATGAGCAGTTCTTC

j_call: TRBJ2-7
d_call: TRBD1
clone_size: NA
v_call: TRBV3-1
cdr3_aa: CASTPGSGGSYEQYF
cdr3_nt: TGTGCCAGCACCCCTGGCTCAGGGGGCTCCTACGAGCAGTACTTC

j_call: TRBJ1-1
d_call: NA
clone_size: NA
v_call: TRBV25-1
cdr3_aa: CASTNTQGTEAFF
cdr3_nt: TGTGCCAGCACCAACACCCAGGGCACTGAAGCTTTCTTT

j_call: TRBJ2-5
d_call: TRBD2
clone_size: few
v_call: TRBV4-3
cdr3_aa: CASSQLLAGGGETQYF
cdr3_nt: TGCGCCAGCAGCCAACTTCTAGCGGGAGGGGGTGAGACCCAGTACTTC

j_call: TRBJ2-5
d_call: NA
clone_size: few
v_call: TRBV7-2
cdr3_aa: CASSLSPSQETQYF
cdr3_nt: TGTGCCAGCAGCTTATCCCCTTCCCAAGAGACCCAGTACTTC

j_call: TRBJ2-7
d_call: TRBD1
clone_size: NA
v_call: TRBV6-5
cdr3_aa: CAKGAEPLFEQYF
cdr3_nt: TGTGCCAAGGGGGCAGAGCCTCTTTTCGAGCAGTACTTC

j_call: TRBJ1-2
d_call: NA
clone_size: few
v_call: TRBV28
cdr3_aa: CASSLVTGTYGYTF
cdr3_nt: TGTGCCAGCAGTTTAGTAACAGGGACCTATGGCTACACCTTC

j_call: TRBJ1-1
d_call: NA
clone_size: many
v_call: TRBV4-3
cdr3_aa: CASSRVVDRPNTEAFF
cdr3_nt: TGCGCCAGCAGCCGAGTGGTTGACAGGCCGAACACTGAAGCTTTCTTT

j_call: TRBJ1-6
d_call: NA
clone_size: few
v_call: TRBV7-3
cdr3_aa: CASSPTLNSPLHF
cdr3_nt: TGTGCCAGCAGCCCAACATTGAATTCACCCCTCCACTTT

j_call: TRBJ2-5
d_call: TRBD2
clone_size: few
v_call: TRBV29-1
cdr3_aa: CSVDGGAGETQYF
cdr3_nt: TGCAGCGTTGACGGGGGGGCCGGGGAGACCCAGTACTTC

j_call: TRBJ2-5
d_call: TRBD2
clone_size: NA
v_call: TRBV20-1
cdr3_aa: CSATNLGLEETQYF
cdr3_nt: TGCAGTGCCACCAACTTGGGACTAGAAGAGACCCAGTACTTC

j_call: TRBJ1-5
d_call: TRBD1
clone_size: NA
v_call: TRBV30
cdr3_aa: CAWRKTGYNQPQHF
cdr3_nt: TGTGCCTGGAGGAAGACAGGGTACAATCAGCCCCAGCATTTT

j_call: TRBJ1-5
d_call: NA
clone_size: NA
v_call: TRBV28
cdr3_aa: CASSAPGSNQPQHF
cdr3_nt: TGTGCCAGTAGTGCCCCGGGCAGCAATCAGCCCCAGCATTTT

j_call: TRBJ2-7
d_call: TRBD1
clone_size: NA
v_call: TRBV5-1
cdr3_aa: CASSSLTGGVGEQYF
cdr3_nt: TGCGCCAGCAGCTCCCTGACAGGGGGTGTGGGGGAGCAGTACTTC

j_call: TRBJ2-2
d_call: NA
clone_size: NA
v_call: TRBV6-5
cdr3_aa: CASSYAMDTGELFF
cdr3_nt: TGTGCCAGCAGTTACGCGATGGATACCGGGGAGCTGTTTTTT

j_call: TRBJ1-2
d_call: NA
clone_size: few
v_call: TRBV19
cdr3_aa: CASRPWTAHYYGYTF
cdr3_nt: TGTGCCAGTAGGCCTTGGACCGCCCATTACTATGGCTACACCTTC

j_call: TRBJ1-1
d_call: NA
clone_size: few
v_call: TRBV6-1
cdr3_aa: CASSIRQRTEAFF
cdr3_nt: TGTGCCAGCAGTATTCGACAGCGAACTGAAGCTTTCTTT